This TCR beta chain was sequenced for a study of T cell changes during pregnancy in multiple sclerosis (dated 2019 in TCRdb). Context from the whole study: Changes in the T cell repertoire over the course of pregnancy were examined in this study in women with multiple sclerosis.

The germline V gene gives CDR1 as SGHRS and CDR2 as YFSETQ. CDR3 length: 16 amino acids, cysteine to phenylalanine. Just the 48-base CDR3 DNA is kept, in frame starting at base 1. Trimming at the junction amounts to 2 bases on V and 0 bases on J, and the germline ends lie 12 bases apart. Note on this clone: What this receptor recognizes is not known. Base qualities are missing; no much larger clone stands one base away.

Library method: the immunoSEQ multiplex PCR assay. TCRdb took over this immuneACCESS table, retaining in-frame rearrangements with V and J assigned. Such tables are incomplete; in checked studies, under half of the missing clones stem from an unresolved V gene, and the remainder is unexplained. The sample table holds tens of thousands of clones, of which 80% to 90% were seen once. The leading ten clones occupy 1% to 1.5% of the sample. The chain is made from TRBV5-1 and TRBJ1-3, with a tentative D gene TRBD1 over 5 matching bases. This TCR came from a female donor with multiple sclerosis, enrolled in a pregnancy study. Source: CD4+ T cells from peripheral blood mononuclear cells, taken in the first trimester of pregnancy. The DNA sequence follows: TGCGCCAGCAGCTTCGGACACCGAGACTCTGGAAACACCATATATTTT. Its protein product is CASSFGHRDSGNTIYF.